This is a list of T cell receptor beta chains from one sample in a study of T-cell memory formation after mild COVID-19. TCRdb passed the 5' RACE reads through MiXCR, listing each CDR3 protein once. The data hold 450,000 to 650,000 distinct CDR3 sequences, with 15% to 20% observed a single time. Sequencing was done on a sample of PBMCs or a T cell subset sorted from them (not recorded which). All receptors come from an adult woman who had mild COVID-19 (a few samples of this study predate the infection). Cell type and time point are not known. Each CDR3 is given with its conserved first and last residue. D genes are given only for firm matches. Some rows have no size entry. The others give once, few or many, or a class for an expanded clone.

D gene	V gene	clone size	CDR3 length	J gene	CDR3 DNA	CDR3 protein
TRBD2	TRBV4-2	NA	16	TRBJ2-1	TGTGCCAGCAGCTTTGCCGGGACTAGCGGGGACAATGAGCAGTTCTTC	CASSFAGTSGDNEQFF
TRBD2	TRBV12-3/TRBV12-4	NA	16	TRBJ2-3	TGTGCCAGCACCCTACTAGCGGGAGGTTCCGCAGATACGCAGTATTTT	CASTLLAGGSADTQYF
NA	TRBV29-1	few	13	TRBJ2-7	TGCAGCGTTGACTCCGGGACTGGTTACGAGCAGTACTTC	CSVDSGTGYEQYF
TRBD2	TRBV3-1	many	19	TRBJ2-2	TGTGCCAGCAGCCCGAAAGAGACTAGCGGGCCGGGAGGCACCGGGGAGCTGTTTTTT	CASSPKETSGPGGTGELFF
TRBD2	TRBV5-4	many	15	TRBJ2-5	TGTGCCAGCAGCGGGAGGAGCGGGGGTCAAGAGACCCAGTACTTC	CASSGRSGGQETQYF
NA	TRBV7-2	few	19	TRBJ2-7	TGTGCCAGCAGCTTATTATCCGGGACACTCTCTAAAAGGGTCCTCGAGCAGTACTTC	CASSLLSGTLSKRVLEQYF
TRBD2	TRBV12-3/TRBV12-4	NA	15	TRBJ2-5	TGTGCCAGCAGTTCCGGGACTAGCGGGGGGAAGACCCAGTACTTC	CASSSGTSGGKTQYF
TRBD2	TRBV20-1	few	14	TRBJ2-2	TGCAGTGCTAGAGTGACGGGGGGGCCACACCAGCTGTTTTTT	CSARVTGGPHQLFF
TRBD2	TRBV9	NA	16	TRBJ2-5	TGTGCCAGCAGCGCAAGACTAGCGGGAGTTGCAGAGACCCAGTACTTC	CASSARLAGVAETQYF
NA	TRBV28	once	12	TRBJ1-2	TGTGCCAGCAAAATGAGGGGGGTTGGCTACACCTTC	CASKMRGVGYTF
NA	TRBV20-1	NA	13	TRBJ1-2	TGCAGTGCTAGAGATGGGGGTGGCTATGGCTACACCTTC	CSARDGGGYGYTF
NA	TRBV18	few	15	TRBJ1-2	TGTGCCAGCTCACCACCGGGAACAACAAGGCATGGCTACACCTTC	CASSPPGTTRHGYTF
TRBD2	TRBV5-4	few	15	TRBJ2-1	TGTGCCAGCAGCTTGAAGGGCGGGAGCTACAATGAGCAGTTCTTC	CASSLKGGSYNEQFF
NA	TRBV9	few	14	TRBJ2-5	TGTGCCAGCAGCGCGGGACCGGTGAGGGAGACCCAGTACTTC	CASSAGPVRETQYF
TRBD2	TRBV7-8	NA	18	TRBJ2-2	TGTGCCAGCAGTCCCAGGGTAGCGGGAGGTACGAACACCGGGGAGCTGTTTTTT	CASSPRVAGGTNTGELFF
NA	TRBV7-2	few	13	TRBJ2-3	TGTGCCAGCAGCTCAGCTTACGAGAGGCTGCAGTATTTT	CASSSAYERLQYF
NA	TRBV7-6	few	13	TRBJ2-7	TGTGCCAGCAGCTTAGGTCAGCGATACGAGCAGTACTTC	CASSLGQRYEQYF
NA	TRBV6-5	few	16	TRBJ2-7	TGTGCCAGCAGTTACTATGAGTCGGGGGTGGACTACGAGCAGTACTTC	CASSYYESGVDYEQYF
NA	TRBV2	NA	13	TRBJ2-3	TGTGCCAGAGAAGGGTCTGGCACAGATACGCAGTATTTT	CAREGSGTDTQYF
TRBD1	TRBV5-1	NA	14	TRBJ2-3	TGCGCCAGCAGCTTGCAGACAGGGTCAGATACGCAGTATTTT	CASSLQTGSDTQYF
NA	TRBV19	NA	13	TRBJ1-1	TGTGCCAGTATCGGGGGGCTTTCAACTGAAGCTTTCTTT	CASIGGLSTEAFF
TRBD2	TRBV11-2	NA	16	TRBJ2-1	TGTGCCAGCAGCTCCCCGACTAGCGGGAGATACAATGAGCAGTTCTTC	CASSSPTSGRYNEQFF
NA	TRBV20-1	NA	16	TRBJ2-6	TGCAGTGCCGATGTTGGCGGGTTCTCTGGGGCCAACGTCCTGACTTTC	CSADVGGFSGANVLTF
NA	TRBV12-3/TRBV12-4	NA	11	TRBJ1-2	TGTGCCAGCAGCCCAGCCCATGGCTACACCTTC	CASSPAHGYTF
NA	TRBV5-1	few	12	TRBJ2-5	TGCGCCAGCAGCTCTGACCCGACCTCCCAGTACTTC	CASSSDPTSQYF
TRBD2	TRBV5-1	NA	18	TRBJ2-3	TGCGCCAGCAGCTCGGGACTAGCGGGATTGACTAGCACAGATACGCAGTATTTT	CASSSGLAGLTSTDTQYF
TRBD1	TRBV30	NA	15	TRBJ1-1	TGTGCCTGGAGGGTCAGGGGGTCCCCCACCACTGAAGCTTTCTTT	CAWRVRGSPTTEAFF
NA	TRBV6-5	few	14	TRBJ2-3	TGTGCCAGCAGCCAAAGCTTAAGCGGGGATACGCAGTATTTT	CASSQSLSGDTQYF
NA	TRBV29-1	NA	13	TRBJ2-3	TGCAGCGTTGTGGCGGGTAGCACAGATACGCAGTATTTT	CSVVAGSTDTQYF